This T cell receptor beta chain was recorded in a study of tumor-infiltrating lymphocytes in oesophageal squamous cell carcinoma. This clonotype has at least ten counts. Trimming at V came to 4 bases and at J to 3 bases, leaving 8 bases not matched to a gene. There are 16 residues in the CDR3. The germline V gene has CDR1 MDHEN and CDR2 SYDVKM. TCRdb independently ran MiXCR on the PCR reads; one entry per CDR3 protein. The sample records about 24,000 distinct CDR3 sequences, about two fifths being singletons. V usage is TRBV28 and J usage is TRBJ2-1; TRBD1 matches at 8 bases. The sequenced material came from esophageal tumor tissue. This TCR was sampled from a male donor with esophageal squamous cell carcinoma. CDR3 DNA sequence: TGTGCCAGCAGTTCCTCTTCAGGGGGCTTCTACAATGAGCAGTTCTTC. Protein: CASSSSSGGFYNEQFF. Supplemented by reference TRBV28 and TRBJ2-1, the full variable domain reads DVKVTQSSRYLVKRTGEKVFLECVQDMDHENMFWYRQDPGLGLRLIYFSYDVKMKEKGDIPEGYSVSREKKERFSLILESASTNQTSMYLCASSSSSGGFYNEQFFGPGTRLTVL.